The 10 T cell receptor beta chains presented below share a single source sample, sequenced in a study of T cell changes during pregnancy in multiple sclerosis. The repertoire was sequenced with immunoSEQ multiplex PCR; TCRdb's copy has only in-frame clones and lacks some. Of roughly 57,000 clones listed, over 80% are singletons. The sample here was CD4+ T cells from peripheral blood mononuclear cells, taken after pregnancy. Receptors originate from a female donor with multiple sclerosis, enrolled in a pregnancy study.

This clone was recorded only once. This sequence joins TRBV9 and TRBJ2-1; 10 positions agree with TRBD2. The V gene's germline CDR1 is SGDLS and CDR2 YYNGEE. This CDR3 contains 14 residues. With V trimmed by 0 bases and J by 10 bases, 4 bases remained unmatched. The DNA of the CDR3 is TGTGCCAGCAGCGTAGATCCAGCGGGGGGGGAGCAGTTCTTC. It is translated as CASSVDPAGGEQFF.

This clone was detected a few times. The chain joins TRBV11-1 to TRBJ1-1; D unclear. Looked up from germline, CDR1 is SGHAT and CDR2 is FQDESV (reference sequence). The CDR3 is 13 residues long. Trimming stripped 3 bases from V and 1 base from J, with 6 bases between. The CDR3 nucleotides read TGTGCCAGCAGCTTGAGGAGGAACACTGAAGCTTTCTTT. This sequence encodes CASSLRRNTEAFF.

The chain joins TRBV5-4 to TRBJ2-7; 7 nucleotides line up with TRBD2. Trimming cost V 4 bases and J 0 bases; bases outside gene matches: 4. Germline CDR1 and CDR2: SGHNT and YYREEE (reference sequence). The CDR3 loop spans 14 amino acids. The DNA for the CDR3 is TGTGCCAGCAGCCAAGCGGGGAGCTCCTACGAGCAGTACTTC. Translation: CASSQAGSSYEQYF.

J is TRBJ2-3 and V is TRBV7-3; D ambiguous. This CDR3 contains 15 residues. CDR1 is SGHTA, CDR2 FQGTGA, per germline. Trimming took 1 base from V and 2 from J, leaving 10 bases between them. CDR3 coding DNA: TGTGCCAGCAGCTTAAGGCAGCGTTCCACAGATACGCAGTATTTT. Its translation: CASSLRQRSTDTQYF.

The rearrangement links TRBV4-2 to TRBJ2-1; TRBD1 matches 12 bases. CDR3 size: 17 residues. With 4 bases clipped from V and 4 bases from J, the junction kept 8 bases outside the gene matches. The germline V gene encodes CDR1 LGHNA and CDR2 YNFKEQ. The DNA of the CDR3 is TGTGCCAGCAGCCCATTTCCGGGACAGGGGGCTTACAATGAGCAGTTCTTC. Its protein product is CASSPFPGQGAYNEQFF.

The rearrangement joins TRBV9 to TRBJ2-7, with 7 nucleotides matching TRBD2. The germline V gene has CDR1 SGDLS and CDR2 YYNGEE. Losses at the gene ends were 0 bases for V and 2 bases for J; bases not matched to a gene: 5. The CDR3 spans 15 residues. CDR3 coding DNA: TGTGCCAGCAGCGTAGGCCCAGCGGGGACCTACGAGCAGTACTTC. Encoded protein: CASSVGPAGTYEQYF.

The CDR3 region is CASSVIRNTEAFF. CDR3 DNA: TGTGCCAGCAGTGTTATCAGAAACACTGAAGCTTTCTTT. The chain combines TRBV6-1 with TRBJ1-1; D not resolved. This CDR3 is 13 amino acids long. Germline-derived CDR1 and CDR2 are MNHNS and SASEGT. Trimming pared 4 bases from V and 2 bases from J, leaving 8 bases between.

CDR3 residues: CASSLGQLNYGYTF. The CDR3 bases are TGTGCCAGCAGCTTGGGACAACTTAACTATGGCTACACCTTC. The chain has TRBV5-6 and TRBJ1-2, with D uncertain. This CDR3 region has 14 residues. Per the germline V gene, CDR1 is SGHDT and CDR2 is YYEEEE. V was clipped by 0 bases and J by 1 base, with 7 bases between them.

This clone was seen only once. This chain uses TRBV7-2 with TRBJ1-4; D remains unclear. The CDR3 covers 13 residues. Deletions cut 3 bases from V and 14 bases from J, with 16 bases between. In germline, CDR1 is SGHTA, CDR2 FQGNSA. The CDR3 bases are TGTGCCAGCAGCTTCTCGCCGGGAAGGGTCCTGTTTTTT. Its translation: CASSFSPGRVLFF. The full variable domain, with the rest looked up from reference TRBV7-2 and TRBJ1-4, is GAGVSQSPSNKVTEKGKDVELRCDPISGHTALYWYRQSLGQGLEFLIYFQGNSAPDKSGLPSDRFSAERTGGSVSTLTIQRTQQEDSAVYLCASSFSPGRVLFFGSGTQLSVL.

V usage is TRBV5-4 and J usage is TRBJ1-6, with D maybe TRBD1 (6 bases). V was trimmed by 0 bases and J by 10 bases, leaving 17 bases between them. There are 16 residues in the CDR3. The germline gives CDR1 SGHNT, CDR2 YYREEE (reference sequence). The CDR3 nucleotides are TGTGCCAGCAGCTTGGCCGGGGGGCAGGTGCTGTCACCCCTCCACTTT. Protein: CASSLAGGQVLSPLHF.